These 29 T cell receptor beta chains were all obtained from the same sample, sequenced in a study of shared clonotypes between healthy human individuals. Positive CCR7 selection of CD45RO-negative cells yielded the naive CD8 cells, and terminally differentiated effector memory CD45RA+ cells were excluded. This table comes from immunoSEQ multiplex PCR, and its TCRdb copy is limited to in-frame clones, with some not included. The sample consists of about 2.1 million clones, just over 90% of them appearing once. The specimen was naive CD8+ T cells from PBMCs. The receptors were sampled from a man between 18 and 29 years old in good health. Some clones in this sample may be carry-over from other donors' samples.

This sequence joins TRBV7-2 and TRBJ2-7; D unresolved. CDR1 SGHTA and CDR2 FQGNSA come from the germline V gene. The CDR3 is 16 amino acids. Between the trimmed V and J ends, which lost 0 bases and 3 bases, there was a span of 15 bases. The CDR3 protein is CASSLAASYSLYEQYF. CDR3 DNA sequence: TGTGCCAGCAGCTTAGCGGCTTCGTACAGTCTCTACGAGCAGTACTTC. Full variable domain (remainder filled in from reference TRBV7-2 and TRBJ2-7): GAGVSQSPSNKVTEKGKDVELRCDPISGHTALYWYRQSLGQGLEFLIYFQGNSAPDKSGLPSDRFSAERTGGSVSTLTIQRTQQEDSAVYLCASSLAASYSLYEQYFGPGTRLTVT.

The CDR3 coding sequence is TGTGCCAGCAGTATCCGGGCAGAGCAGTACTTC. Encoded protein: CASSIRAEQYF. The V gene is TRBV28, the J gene TRBJ2-7; D is uncertain. V lost 5 bases to trimming and J lost 7 bases, with 9 bases between them. Germline loops: CDR1 MDHEN, CDR2 SYDVKM. This CDR3 region has 11 residues. Based on the CDR3 plus reference TRBV28 and TRBJ2-7, the full variable domain is DVKVTQSSRYLVKRTGEKVFLECVQDMDHENMFWYRQDPGLGLRLIYFSYDVKMKEKGDIPEGYSVSREKKERFSLILESASTNQTSMYLCASSIRAEQYFGPGTRLTVT.

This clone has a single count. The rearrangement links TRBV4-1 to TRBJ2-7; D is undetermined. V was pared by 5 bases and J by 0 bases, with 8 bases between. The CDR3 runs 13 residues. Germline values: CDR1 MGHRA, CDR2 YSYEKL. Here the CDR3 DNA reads TGCGCCAGCAGCTGGGAAATCTCCTACGAGCAGTACTTC. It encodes CASSWEISYEQYF.

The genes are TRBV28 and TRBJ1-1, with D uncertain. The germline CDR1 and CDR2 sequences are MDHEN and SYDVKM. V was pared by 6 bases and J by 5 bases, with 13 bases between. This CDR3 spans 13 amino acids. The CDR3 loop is CASRIVRKTEAFF. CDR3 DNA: TGTGCCAGCAGAATAGTAAGGAAGACTGAAGCTTTCTTT.

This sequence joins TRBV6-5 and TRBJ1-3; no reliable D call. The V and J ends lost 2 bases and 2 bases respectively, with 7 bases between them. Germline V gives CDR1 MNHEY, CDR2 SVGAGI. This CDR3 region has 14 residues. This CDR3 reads CASSYDGTGNTIYF. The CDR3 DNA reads TGTGCCAGCAGTTACGACGGCACTGGAAACACCATATATTTT.

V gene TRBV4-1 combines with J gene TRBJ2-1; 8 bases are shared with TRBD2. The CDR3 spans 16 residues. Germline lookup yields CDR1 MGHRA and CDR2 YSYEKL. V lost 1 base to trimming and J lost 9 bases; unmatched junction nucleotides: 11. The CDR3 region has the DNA TGCGCCAGCAGCCAAGGGGCGGGACTAGTGATTGGTGAGCAGTTCTTC. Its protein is CASSQGAGLVIGEQFF.

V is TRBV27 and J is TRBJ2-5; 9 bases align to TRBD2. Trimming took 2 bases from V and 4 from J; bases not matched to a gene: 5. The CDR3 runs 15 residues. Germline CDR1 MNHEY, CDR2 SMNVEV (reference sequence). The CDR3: CASSLIAGEGETQYF. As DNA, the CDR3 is TGTGCCAGCAGTTTAATAGCGGGAGAAGGAGAGACCCAGTACTTC.

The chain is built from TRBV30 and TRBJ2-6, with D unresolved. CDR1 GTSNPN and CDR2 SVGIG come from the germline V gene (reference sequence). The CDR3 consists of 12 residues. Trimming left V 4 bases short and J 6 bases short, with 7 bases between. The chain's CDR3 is CAWTPKANVLTF. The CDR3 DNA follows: TGTGCCTGGACCCCTAAGGCCAACGTCCTGACTTTC.

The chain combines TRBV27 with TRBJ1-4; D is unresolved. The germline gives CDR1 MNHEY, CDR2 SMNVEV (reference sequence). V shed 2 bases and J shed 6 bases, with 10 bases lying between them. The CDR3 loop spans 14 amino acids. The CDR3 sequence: CASSLQPFDEKLFF. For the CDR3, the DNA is TGTGCCAGCAGTTTACAACCGTTTGATGAAAAACTGTTTTTT.

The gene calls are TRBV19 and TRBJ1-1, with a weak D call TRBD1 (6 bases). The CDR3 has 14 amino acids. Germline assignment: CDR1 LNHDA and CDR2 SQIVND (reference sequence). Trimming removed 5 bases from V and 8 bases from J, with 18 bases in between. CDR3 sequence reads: CASSPGTTSREAFF. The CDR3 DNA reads TGTGCCAGTAGTCCCGGGACAACAAGCAGGGAAGCTTTCTTT.

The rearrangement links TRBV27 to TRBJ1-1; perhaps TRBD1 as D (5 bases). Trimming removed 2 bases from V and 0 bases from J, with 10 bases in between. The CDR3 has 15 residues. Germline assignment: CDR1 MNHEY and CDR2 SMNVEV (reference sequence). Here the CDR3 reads CASSLGAGLNTEAFF. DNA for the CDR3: TGTGCCAGCAGTTTAGGGGCAGGTTTGAACACTGAAGCTTTCTTT.

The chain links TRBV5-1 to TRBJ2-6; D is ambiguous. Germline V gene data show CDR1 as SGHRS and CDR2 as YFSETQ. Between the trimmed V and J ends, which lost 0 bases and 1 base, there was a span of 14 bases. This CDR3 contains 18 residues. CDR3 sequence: CASSLAGPAWSGANVLTF. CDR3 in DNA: TGCGCCAGCAGCTTGGCTGGGCCTGCCTGGTCTGGGGCCAACGTCCTGACTTTC.

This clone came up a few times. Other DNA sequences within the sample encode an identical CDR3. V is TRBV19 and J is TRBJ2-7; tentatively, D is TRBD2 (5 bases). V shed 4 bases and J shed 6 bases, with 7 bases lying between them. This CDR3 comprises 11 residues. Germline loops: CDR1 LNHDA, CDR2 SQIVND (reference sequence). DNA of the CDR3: TGTGCCAGTAGTACCGGACTCGAGCAGTACTTC. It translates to CASSTGLEQYF.

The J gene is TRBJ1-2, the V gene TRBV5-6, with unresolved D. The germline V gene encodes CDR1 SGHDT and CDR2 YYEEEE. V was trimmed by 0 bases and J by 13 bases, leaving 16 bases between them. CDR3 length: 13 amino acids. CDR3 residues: CASSLGFGDQITF. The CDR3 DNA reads TGTGCCAGCAGCTTGGGTTTCGGGGATCAGATCACCTTC.

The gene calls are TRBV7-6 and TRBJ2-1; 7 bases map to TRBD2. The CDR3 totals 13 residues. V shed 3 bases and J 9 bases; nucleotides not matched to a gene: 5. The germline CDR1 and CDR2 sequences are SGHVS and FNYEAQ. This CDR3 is CASSFGGRGEQFF. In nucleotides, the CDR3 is TGTGCCAGCAGCTTTGGCGGGAGAGGTGAGCAGTTCTTC.

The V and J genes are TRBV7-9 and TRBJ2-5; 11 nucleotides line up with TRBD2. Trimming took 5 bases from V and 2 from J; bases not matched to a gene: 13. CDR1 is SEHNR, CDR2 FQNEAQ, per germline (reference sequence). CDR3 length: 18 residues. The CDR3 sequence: CASSEGPSGTSGQETQYF. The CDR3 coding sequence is TGTGCCAGCAGCGAGGGGCCCTCCGGGACTAGCGGTCAAGAGACCCAGTACTTC.

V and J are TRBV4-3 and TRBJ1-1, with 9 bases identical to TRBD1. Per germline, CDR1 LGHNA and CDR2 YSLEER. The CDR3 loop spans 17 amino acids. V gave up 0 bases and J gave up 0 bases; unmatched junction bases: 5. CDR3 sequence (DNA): TGCGCCAGCAGCCAAGACTGGGACAGGGAAATGAACACTGAAGCTTTCTTT. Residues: CASSQDWDREMNTEAFF.

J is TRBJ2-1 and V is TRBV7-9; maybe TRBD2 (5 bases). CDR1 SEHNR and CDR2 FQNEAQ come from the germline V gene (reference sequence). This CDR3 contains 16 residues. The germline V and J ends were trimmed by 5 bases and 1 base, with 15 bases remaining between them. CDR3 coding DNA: TGTGCCAGCAGCAACGGACTCATACGTTCCTACAATGAGCAGTTCTTC. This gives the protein CASSNGLIRSYNEQFF.

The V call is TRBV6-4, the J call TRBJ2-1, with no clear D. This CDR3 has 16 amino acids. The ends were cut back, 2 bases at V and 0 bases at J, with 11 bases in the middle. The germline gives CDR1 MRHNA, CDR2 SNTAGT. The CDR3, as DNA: TGTGCCAGCAGTGACCGGGCGGTAAGCTCCTACAATGAGCAGTTCTTC. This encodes CASSDRAVSSYNEQFF.

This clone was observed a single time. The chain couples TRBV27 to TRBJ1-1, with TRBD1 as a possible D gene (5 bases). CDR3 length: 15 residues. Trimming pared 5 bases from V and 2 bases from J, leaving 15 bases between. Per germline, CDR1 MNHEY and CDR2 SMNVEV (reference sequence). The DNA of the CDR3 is TGTGCCAGCAGTCTGCACGGGACCCCCAACACTGAAGCTTTCTTT. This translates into CASSLHGTPNTEAFF.

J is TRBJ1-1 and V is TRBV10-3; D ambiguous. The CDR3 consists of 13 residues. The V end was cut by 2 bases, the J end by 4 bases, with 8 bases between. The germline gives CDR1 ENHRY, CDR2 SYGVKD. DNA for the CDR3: TGTGCCATCAGTGAGGGTGGGTTCACTGAAGCTTTCTTT. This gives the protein CAISEGGFTEAFF.

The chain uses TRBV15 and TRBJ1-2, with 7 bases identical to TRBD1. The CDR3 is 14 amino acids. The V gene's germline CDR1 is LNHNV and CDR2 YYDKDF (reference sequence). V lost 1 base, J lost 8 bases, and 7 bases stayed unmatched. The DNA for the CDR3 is TGTGCCACCAGCAGAGTTGGGCAGGGGGACGGCTACACCTTC. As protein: CATSRVGQGDGYTF. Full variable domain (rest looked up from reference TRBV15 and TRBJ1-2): DAMVIQNPRYQVTQFGKPVTLSCSQTLNHNVMYWYQQKSSQAPKLLFHYYDKDFNNEADTPDNFQSRRPNTSFCFLDIRSPGLGDTAMYLCATSRVGQGDGYTFGSGTRLTVV.

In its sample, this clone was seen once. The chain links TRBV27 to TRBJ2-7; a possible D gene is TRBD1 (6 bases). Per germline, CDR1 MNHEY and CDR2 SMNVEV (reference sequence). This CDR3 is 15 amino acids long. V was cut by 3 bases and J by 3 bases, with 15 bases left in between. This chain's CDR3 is CASSFRDKGIYEQYF. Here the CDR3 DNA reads TGTGCCAGCAGTTTCCGGGACAAGGGGATCTACGAGCAGTACTTC.

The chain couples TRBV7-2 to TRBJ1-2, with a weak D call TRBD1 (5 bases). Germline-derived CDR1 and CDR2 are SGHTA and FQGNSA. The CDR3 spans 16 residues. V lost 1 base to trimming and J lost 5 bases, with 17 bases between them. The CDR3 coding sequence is TGTGCCAGCAGCTTAGTTTCTTCAGGGAACCAATATGGCTACACCTTC. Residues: CASSLVSSGNQYGYTF.

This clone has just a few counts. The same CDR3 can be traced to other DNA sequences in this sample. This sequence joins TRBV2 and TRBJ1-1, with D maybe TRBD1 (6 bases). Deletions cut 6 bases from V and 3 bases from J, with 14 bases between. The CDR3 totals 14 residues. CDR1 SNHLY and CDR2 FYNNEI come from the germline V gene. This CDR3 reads CASRLGQGYTEAFF. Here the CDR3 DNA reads TGTGCCAGCAGGTTAGGGCAGGGGTACACTGAAGCTTTCTTT.

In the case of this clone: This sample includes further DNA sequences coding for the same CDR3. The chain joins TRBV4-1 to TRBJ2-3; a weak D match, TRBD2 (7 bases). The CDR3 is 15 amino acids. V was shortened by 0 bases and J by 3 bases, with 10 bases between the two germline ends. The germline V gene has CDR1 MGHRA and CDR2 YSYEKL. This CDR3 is CASSQEGGLTDTQYF. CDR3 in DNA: TGCGCCAGCAGCCAAGAGGGGGGGCTAACAGATACGCAGTATTTT.

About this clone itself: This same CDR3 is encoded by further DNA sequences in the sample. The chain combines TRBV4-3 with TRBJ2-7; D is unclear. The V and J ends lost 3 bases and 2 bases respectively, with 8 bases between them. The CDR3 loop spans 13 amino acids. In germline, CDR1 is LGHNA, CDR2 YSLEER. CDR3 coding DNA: TGCGCCAGCAGCCAGGACCGGGCCTACGAGCAGTACTTC. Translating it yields CASSQDRAYEQYF.

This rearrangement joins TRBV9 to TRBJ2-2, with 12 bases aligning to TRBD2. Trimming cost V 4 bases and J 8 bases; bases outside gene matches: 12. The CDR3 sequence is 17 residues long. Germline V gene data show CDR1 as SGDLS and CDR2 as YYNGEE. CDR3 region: CASSPRGTSGRLGELFF. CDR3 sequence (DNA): TGTGCCAGCAGCCCACGGGGAACTAGCGGGAGGCTGGGGGAGCTGTTTTTT.

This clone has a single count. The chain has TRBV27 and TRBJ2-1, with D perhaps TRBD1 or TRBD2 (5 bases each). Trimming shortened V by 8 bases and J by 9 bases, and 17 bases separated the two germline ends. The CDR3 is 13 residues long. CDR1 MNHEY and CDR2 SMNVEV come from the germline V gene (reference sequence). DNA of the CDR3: TGTGCCAGCGGGATCTGGGGGTATGGTGAGCAGTTCTTC. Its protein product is CASGIWGYGEQFF.